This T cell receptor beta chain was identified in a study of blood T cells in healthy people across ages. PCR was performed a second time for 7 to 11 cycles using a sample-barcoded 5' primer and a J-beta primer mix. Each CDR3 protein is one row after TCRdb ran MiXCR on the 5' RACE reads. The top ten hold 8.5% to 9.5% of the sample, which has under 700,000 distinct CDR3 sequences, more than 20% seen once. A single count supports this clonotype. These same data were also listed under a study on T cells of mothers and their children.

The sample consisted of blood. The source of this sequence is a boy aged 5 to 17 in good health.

The DNA of the CDR3 is TGTGCCAGCAGTTTAGCGTTACAGGGAGGAGAAAAACTGTTTTTT. This translates into CASSLALQGGEKLFF. The V call is TRBV12-3 or TRBV12-4, the J call TRBJ1-4; the D gene is possibly TRBD1 (6 bases). The CDR3 covers 15 residues. Trimming removed 0 bases from V and 8 bases from J, with 13 bases in between.